The clone carrying this TCR beta chain came up many times. Its antigen is as yet unknown. The data were obtained in a study of T cells in Graves' hyperthyroidism and ophthalmopathy. The germline V gene has CDR1 SGHKS and CDR2 YYEKEE (reference sequence). Trimming removed 1 base at V and 5 bases at J, with 10 bases between. This CDR3 has 15 residues. TCR beta CDR3 sequences were amplified from RNA transcripts. In the first-round RT-PCR of the TCR CDR3, the HTBI primer set was used. TCRdb re-analysed the multiplex PCR reads in MiXCR, keeping a single row per CDR3 protein. The sample records around 620,000 distinct CDR3 sequences, just over 45% being singletons. Findings and limits, study-wide: The model made its ophthalmopathy prediction, and onset followed a median approximately six months later. Among clonotypes expanded in thyroid above 0.001, most were also found in blood.

Reasons for excluding patients were uncontrolled infection, other autoimmune disease, pregnancy or lactation. The receptor was derived from an adult woman with Graves' disease, either hyperthyroidism or ophthalmopathy (not recorded which). This rearrangement joins TRBV5-5 to TRBJ1-6; no reliable D call. The specimen sequenced was peripheral blood or thyroid tissue (not recorded which). CDR3 amino acids: CASSLFLRNNSPLHF. The CDR3 DNA sequence: TGTGCCAGCAGCTTGTTTCTACGGAATAATTCACCCCTCCACTTT.